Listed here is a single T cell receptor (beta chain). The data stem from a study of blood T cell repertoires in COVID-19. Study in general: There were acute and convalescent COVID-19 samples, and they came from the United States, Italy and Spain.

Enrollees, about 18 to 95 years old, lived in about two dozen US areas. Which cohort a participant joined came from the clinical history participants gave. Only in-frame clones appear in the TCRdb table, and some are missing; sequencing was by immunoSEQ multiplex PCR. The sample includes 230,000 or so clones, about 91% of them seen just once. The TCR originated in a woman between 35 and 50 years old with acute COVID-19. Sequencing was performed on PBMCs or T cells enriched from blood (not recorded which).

This CDR3 is CASSLGQGIGTEAFF. The CDR3 DNA sequence: TGTGCCAGCAGCTTGGGGCAGGGGATTGGCACTGAAGCTTTCTTT. The chain has TRBV5-6 and TRBJ1-1, with D maybe TRBD1 (6 bases). The germline gives CDR1 SGHDT, CDR2 YYEEEE. The CDR3 has 15 residues. V shed 0 bases and J shed 4 bases, with 13 bases lying between them.